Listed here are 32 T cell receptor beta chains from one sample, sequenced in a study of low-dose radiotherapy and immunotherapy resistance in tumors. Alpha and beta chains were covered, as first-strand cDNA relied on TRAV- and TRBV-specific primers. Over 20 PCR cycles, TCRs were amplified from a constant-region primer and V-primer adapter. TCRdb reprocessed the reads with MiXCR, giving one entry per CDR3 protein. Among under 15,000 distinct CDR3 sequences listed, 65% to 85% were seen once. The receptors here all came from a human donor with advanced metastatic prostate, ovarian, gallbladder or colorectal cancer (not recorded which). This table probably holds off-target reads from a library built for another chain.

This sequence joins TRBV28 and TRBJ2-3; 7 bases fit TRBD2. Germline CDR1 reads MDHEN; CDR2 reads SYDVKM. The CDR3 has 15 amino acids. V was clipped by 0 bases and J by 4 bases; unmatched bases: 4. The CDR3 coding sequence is TGTGCCAGCAGTTTATGGGGGGGGTCTGCAGATACGCAGTATTTT. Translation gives CASSLWGGSADTQYF.

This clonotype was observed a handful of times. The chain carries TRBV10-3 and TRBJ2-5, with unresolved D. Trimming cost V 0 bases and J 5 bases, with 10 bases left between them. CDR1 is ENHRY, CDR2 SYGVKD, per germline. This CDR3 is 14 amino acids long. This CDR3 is CAISESMVRETQYF. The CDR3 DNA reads TGTGCCATCAGTGAGTCTATGGTACGGGAGACCCAGTACTTC.

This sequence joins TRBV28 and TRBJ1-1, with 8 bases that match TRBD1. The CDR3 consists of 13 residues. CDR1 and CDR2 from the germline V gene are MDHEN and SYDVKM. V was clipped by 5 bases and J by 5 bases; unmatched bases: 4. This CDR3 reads CASSPQGVTEAFF. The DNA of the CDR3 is TGTGCCAGCAGTCCACAGGGGGTGACTGAAGCTTTCTTT. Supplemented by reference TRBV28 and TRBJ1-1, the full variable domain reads DVKVTQSSRYLVKRTGEKVFLECVQDMDHENMFWYRQDPGLGLRLIYFSYDVKMKEKGDIPEGYSVSREKKERFSLILESASTNQTSMYLCASSPQGVTEAFFGQGTRLTVV.

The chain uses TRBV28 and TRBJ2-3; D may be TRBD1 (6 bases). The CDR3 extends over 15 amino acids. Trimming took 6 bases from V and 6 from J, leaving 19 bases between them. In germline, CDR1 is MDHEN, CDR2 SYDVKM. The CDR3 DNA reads TGTGCCAGCAGCCCCCAGCGGACAGCCGGCGATACGCAGTATTTT. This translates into CASSPQRTAGDTQYF.

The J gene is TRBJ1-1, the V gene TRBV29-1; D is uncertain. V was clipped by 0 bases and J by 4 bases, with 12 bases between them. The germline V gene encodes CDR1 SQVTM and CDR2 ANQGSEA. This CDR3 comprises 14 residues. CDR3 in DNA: TGCAGCGTTGAAGATTCTGTGGGAGTCACTGAAGCTTTCTTT. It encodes CSVEDSVGVTEAFF. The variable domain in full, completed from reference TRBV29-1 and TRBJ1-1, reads SAVISQKPSRDICQRGTSLTIQCQVDSQVTMMFWYRQQPGQSLTLIATANQGSEATYESGFVIDKFPISRPNLTFSTLTVSNMSPEDSSIYLCSVEDSVGVTEAFFGQGTRLTVV.

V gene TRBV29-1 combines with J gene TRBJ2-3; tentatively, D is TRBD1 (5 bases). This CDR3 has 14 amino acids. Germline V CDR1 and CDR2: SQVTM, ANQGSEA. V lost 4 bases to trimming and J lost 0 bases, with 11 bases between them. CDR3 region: CSVGQRISTDTQYF. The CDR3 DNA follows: TGCAGCGTTGGACAGAGAATTAGCACAGATACGCAGTATTTT.

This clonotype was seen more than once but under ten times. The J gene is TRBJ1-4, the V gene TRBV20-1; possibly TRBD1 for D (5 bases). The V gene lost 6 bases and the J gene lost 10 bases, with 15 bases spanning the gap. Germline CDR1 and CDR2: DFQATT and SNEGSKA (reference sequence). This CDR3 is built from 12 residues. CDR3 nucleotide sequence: TGCAGTGCGGCCTCGGGGGGAGGAAAACTGTTTTTT. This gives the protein CSAASGGGKLFF.

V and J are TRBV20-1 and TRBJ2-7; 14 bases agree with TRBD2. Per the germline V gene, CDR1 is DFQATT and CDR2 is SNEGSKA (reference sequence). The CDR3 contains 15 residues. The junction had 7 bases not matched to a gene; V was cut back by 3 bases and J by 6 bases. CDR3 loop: CSASGTSGRGGEQYF. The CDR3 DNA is TGCAGTGCTAGCGGGACTAGCGGGAGAGGGGGCGAGCAGTACTTC.

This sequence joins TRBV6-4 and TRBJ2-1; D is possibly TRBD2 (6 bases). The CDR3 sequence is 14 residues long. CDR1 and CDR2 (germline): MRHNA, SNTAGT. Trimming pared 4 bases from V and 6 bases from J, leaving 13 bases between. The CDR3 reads CASSVTSSSNEQFF. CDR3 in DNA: TGTGCCAGCAGTGTCACTAGCTCAAGCAATGAGCAGTTCTTC.

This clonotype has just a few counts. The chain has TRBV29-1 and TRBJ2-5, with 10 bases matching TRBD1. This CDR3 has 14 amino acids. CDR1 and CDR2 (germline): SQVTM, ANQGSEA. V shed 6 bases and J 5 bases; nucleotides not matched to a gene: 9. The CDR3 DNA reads TGCAGCGTCGCGCCGGGACAGGGGAGGGAGACCCAGTACTTC. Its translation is CSVAPGQGRETQYF.

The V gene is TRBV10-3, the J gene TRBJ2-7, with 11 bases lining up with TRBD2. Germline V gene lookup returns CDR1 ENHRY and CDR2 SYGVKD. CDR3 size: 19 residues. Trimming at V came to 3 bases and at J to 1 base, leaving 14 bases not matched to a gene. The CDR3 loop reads CAISDLKTTGTSGSYEQYF. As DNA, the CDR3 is TGTGCCATCAGTGACTTAAAAACGACCGGGACTAGCGGTTCCTACGAGCAGTACTTC.

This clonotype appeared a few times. CDR3: CATSAGAEAFF. CDR3 sequence (DNA): TGTGCCACCAGTGCCGGGGCTGAAGCTTTCTTT. J is TRBJ1-1 and V is TRBV24-1; D gene unclear. Germline CDR1 reads KGHDR; CDR2 reads SFDVKD. Trimming cost V 5 bases and J 6 bases, with 6 bases left between them. The CDR3 totals 11 residues.

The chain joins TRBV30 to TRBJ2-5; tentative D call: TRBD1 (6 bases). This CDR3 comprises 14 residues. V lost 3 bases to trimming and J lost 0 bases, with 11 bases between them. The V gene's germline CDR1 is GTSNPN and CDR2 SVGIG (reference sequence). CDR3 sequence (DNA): TGTGCCTGGAGGAAACAGGGTGACCAAGAGACCCAGTACTTC. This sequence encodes CAWRKQGDQETQYF.

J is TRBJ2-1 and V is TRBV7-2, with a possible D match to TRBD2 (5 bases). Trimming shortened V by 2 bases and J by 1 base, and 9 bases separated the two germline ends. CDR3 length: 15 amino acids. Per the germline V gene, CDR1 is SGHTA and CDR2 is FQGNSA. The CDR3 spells CASSLKAGSYNEQFF. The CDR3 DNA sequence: TGTGCCAGCAGCTTAAAGGCGGGTTCCTACAATGAGCAGTTCTTC.

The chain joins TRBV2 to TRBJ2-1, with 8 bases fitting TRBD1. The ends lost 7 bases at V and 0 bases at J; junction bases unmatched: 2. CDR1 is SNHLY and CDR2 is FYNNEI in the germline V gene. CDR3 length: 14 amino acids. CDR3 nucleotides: TGTGCCAGCAAGACAGGGGCCTCCTACAATGAGCAGTTCTTC. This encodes CASKTGASYNEQFF. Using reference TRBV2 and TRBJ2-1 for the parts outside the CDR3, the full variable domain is EPEVTQTPSHQVTQMGQEVILRCVPISNHLYFYWYRQILGQKVEFLVSFYNNEISEKSEIFDDQFSVERPDGSNFTLKIRSTKLEDSAMYFCASKTGASYNEQFFGPGTRLTVL.

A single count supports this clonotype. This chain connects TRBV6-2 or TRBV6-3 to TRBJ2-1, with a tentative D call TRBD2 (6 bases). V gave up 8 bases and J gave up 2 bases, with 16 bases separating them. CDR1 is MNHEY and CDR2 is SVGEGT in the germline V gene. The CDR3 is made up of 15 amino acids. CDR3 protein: CASRMSGGAYNEQFF. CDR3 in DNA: TGTGCCAGCCGGATGTCGGGCGGGGCCTACAATGAGCAGTTCTTC.

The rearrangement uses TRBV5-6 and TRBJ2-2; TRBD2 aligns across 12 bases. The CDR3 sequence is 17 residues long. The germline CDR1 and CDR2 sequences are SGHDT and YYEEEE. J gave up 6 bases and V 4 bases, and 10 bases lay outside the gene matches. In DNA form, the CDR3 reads TGTGCCAGCAGCCTGACTAGCGGGGGACTTGTACCCGGGGAGCTGTTTTTT. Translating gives CASSLTSGGLVPGELFF.

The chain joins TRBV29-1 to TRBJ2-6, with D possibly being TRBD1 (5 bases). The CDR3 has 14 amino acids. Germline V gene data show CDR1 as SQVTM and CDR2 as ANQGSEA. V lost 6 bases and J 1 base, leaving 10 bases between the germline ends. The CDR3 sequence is CSVQGVSGANVLTF. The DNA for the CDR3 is TGCAGCGTCCAAGGGGTTTCTGGGGCCAACGTCCTGACTTTC.

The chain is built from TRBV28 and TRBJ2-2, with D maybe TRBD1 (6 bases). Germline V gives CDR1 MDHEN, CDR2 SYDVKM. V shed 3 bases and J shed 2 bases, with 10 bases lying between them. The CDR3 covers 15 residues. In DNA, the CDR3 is TGTGCCAGCAGTTTGGCAGGGGCTAACACCGGGGAGCTGTTTTTT. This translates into CASSLAGANTGELFF.

The CDR3 sequence: CASSISGDPYNEQFF. The CDR3 DNA reads as TGTGCCAGTAGTATATCCGGGGACCCATACAATGAGCAGTTCTTC. The chain carries TRBV19 and TRBJ2-1; either TRBD1 or TRBD2 may supply D (5 bases each). Germline assignment: CDR1 LNHDA and CDR2 SQIVND (reference sequence). CDR3 length equals 15 residues. The V end was cut by 2 bases, the J end by 4 bases, with 12 bases between.

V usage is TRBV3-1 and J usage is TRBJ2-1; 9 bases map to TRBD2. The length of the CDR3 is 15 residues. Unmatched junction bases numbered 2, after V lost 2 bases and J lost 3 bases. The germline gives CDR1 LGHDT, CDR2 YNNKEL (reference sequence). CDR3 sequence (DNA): TGTGCCAGCAGCCAAATAGCGGGGGTCTACAATGAGCAGTTCTTC. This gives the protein CASSQIAGVYNEQFF.

As DNA, the CDR3 is TGTGCCAGTTCCCCTGTGGGTTCCTACGAGCAGTACTTC. It codes for CASSPVGSYEQYF. The V gene is TRBV2, the J gene TRBJ2-7; the D is unclear. Trimming cost V 9 bases and J 1 base, with 13 bases left between them. The CDR3 length is 13 residues. Germline-derived CDR1 and CDR2 are SNHLY and FYNNEI.

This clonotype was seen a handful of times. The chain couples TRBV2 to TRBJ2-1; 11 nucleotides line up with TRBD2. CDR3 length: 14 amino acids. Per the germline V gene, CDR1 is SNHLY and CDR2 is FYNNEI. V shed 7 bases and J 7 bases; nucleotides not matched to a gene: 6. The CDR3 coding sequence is TGTGCCAGCACTTTGGCTAGCGGGAGGAATGAGCAGTTCTTC. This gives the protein CASTLASGRNEQFF.

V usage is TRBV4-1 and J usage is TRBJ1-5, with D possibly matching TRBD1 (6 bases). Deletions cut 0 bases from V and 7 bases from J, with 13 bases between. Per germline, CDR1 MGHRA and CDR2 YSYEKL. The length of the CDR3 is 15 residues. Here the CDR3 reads CASSQDRGGGQPQHF. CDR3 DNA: TGCGCCAGCAGCCAAGATCGGGGGGGCGGGCAGCCCCAGCATTTT.

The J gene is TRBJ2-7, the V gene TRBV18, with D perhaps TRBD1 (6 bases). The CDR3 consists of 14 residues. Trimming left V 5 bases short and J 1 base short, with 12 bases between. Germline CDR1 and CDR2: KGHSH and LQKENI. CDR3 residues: CASSSGTGSYEQYF. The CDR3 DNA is TGTGCCAGCTCATCTGGAACAGGGTCCTACGAGCAGTACTTC.

CDR3 coding DNA: TGTGCCAGCAGCTTAAACTATGAGCAGTTCTTC. This sequence encodes CASSLNYEQFF. The chain uses TRBV7-9 and TRBJ2-1; the D is unclear. Trimming shortened V by 2 bases and J by 8 bases, and 4 bases separated the two germline ends. CDR3 length equals 11 residues. Germline values: CDR1 SEHNR, CDR2 FQNEAQ (reference sequence). Drawing the rest from reference TRBV7-9 and TRBJ2-1, the complete variable domain is DTGVSQNPRHKITKRGQNVTFRCDPISEHNRLYWYRQTLGQGPEFLTYFQNEAQLEKSRLLSDRFSAERPKGSFSTLEIQRTEQGDSAMYLCASSLNYEQFFGPGTRLTVL.

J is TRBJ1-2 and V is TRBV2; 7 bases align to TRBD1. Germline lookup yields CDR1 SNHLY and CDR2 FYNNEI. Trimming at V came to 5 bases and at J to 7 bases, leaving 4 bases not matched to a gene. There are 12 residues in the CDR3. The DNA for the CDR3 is TGTGCCAGCAGTACCGGGACAGCTGGCTACACCTTC. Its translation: CASSTGTAGYTF.

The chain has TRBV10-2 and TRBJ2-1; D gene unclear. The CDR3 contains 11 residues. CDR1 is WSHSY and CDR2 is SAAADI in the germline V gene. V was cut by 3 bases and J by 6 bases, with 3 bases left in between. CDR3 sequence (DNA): TGCGCCAGCAGTGAAGCCAATGAGCAGTTCTTC. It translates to CASSEANEQFF.

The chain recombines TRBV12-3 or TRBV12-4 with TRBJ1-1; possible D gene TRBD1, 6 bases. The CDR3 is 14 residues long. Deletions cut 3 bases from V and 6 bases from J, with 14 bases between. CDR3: CASSFAQGSSEAFF. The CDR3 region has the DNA TGTGCCAGCAGTTTTGCACAGGGCTCCTCTGAAGCTTTCTTT.

The CDR3 loop is CSVEPFPGVHTDTQYF. The CDR3 bases are TGCAGCGTTGAACCCTTTCCCGGGGTACACACAGATACGCAGTATTTT. The rearrangement joins TRBV29-1 to TRBJ2-3; TRBD2 is a possible D gene (5 bases). The V gene lost 2 bases and the J gene lost 2 bases, with 17 bases spanning the gap. This CDR3 region has 16 residues. Per the germline V gene, CDR1 is SQVTM and CDR2 is ANQGSEA.

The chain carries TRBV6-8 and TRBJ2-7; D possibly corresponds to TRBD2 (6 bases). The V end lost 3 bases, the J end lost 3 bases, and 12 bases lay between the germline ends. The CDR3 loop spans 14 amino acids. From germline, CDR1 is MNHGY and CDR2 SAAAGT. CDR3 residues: CASSYLRAGYEQYF. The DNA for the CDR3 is TGTGCCAGCAGTTATCTGAGAGCGGGCTACGAGCAGTACTTC.

The CDR3 DNA sequence: TGTGCCAGCAGCAGTCCCGGGACAGGGGTAAACTACAATGAGCAGTTCTTC. Encoded protein: CASSSPGTGVNYNEQFF. The chain employs TRBV7-9 and TRBJ2-1, with TRBD1 matching over 10 bases. The CDR3 covers 17 residues. V shed 5 bases, J shed 3 bases, and the junction held 10 bases outside the gene matches. Germline V gene lookup returns CDR1 SEHNR and CDR2 FQNEAQ (reference sequence).